What follows is one T cell receptor beta chain and its context. Its specificity is unknown. A much larger clone differs from this one at a single base, so this may be a read error. The second PCR ran about 6 to 12 cycles with a sample-barcoded 5' primer and J-beta primers. MiXCR, applied by TCRdb to the 5' RACE reads, yields one record per CDR3 protein. Seen here are hundreds of thousands of distinct CDR3 sequences, 32% observed once, and the top ten hold just over 15%. These data belong to a study of blood T cells in healthy people across ages. Overall study results and limits: Strong correlation was found linking TCR beta diversity to naive T cell percentage. No one knew whether donors had CMV, which possibly confounded expanded clonotype changes.

Germline V CDR1 and CDR2: MDHEN, SYDVKM. The CDR3 is 14 residues long. The chain carries TRBV28 and TRBJ2-4; D possibly corresponds to TRBD1 (5 bases). The receptor was isolated from a woman of 80 years or more in good health. The source material was blood. CDR3 in amino acids: CVSSLWQGENIQYF. DNA for the CDR3: TGTGTCAGCAGTTTGTGGCAGGGTGAAAACATTCAGTACTTC.